What follows are 10 T cell receptor beta chains derived from one specimen sequenced in a study of blood T cell repertoires in COVID-19. Generated by immunoSEQ multiplex PCR, the TCRdb table keeps only in-frame clones and is missing some. The profile shows 40,000 to 55,000 clones, approximately 89% of them singletons. Sample: peripheral blood. These receptors were collected from a woman aged 80 or over with acute or convalescent COVID-19.

This clone has just one count. The chain carries TRBV11-2 and TRBJ1-4; D gene uncertain. Germline CDR1 reads SGHAT; CDR2 reads FQNNGV. The CDR3 has 15 residues. V was trimmed by 1 base and J by 1 base, leaving 7 bases between them. The CDR3 DNA sequence: TGTGCCAGCAGCTTAGTCCACAGAACTAATGAAAAACTGTTTTTT. It yields the protein CASSLVHRTNEKLFF. Based on the CDR3 plus reference TRBV11-2 and TRBJ1-4, the full variable domain is EAGVAQSPRYKIIEKRQSVAFWCNPISGHATLYWYQQILGQGPKLLIQFQNNGVVDDSQLPKDRFSAERLKGVDSTLKIQPAKLEDSAVYLCASSLVHRTNEKLFFGSGTQLSVL.

V usage is TRBV4-1 and J usage is TRBJ1-3; D gene ambiguous. The CDR3 covers 16 residues. CDR1 and CDR2 (germline): MGHRA, YSYEKL. With 4 bases removed from V and 4 bases from J, the gap between germline ends came to 17 bases. In nucleotides, the CDR3 is TGCGCCAGCAGCCTGGTTCGGGGTGTTTCAGGAAACACCATATATTTT. Protein: CASSLVRGVSGNTIYF.

The genes are TRBV4-2 and TRBJ1-2; TRBD1 agrees at 8 bases. Per germline, CDR1 LGHNA and CDR2 YNFKEQ. This CDR3 is 16 amino acids long. Trimming removed 0 bases from V and 7 bases from J; junction bases left unmatched: 10. CDR3 coding DNA: TGTGCCAGCAGCCAAGATTCGGAAGGACAGGGAGGTGGCTACACCTTC. As protein: CASSQDSEGQGGGYTF.

The V call is TRBV15, the J call TRBJ1-1; 7 bases are shared with TRBD1. CDR3 length: 15 amino acids. Germline CDR1 reads LNHNV; CDR2 reads YYDKDF (reference sequence). V shed 1 base and J 4 bases; nucleotides not matched to a gene: 6. The CDR3 loop reads CATSRGETGVTEAFF. CDR3 nucleotides: TGTGCCACCAGCAGAGGGGAAACAGGGGTCACTGAAGCTTTCTTT.

This sequence joins TRBV28 and TRBJ1-2; TRBD1 aligns across 9 bases. Germline trimming cut 10 bases from V and 4 bases from J; bases unmatched to any gene: 7. Germline CDR1 and CDR2: MDHEN and SYDVKM. The CDR3 runs 13 residues. Written as DNA, the CDR3 is TGTGCCACCACGCGGGACAGGGCCTATGGCTACACCTTC. It specifies CATTRDRAYGYTF.

The chain is built from TRBV28 and TRBJ2-2; D ambiguous. The germline V gene has CDR1 MDHEN and CDR2 SYDVKM. The CDR3 totals 13 residues. The ends were cut back, 8 bases at V and 3 bases at J, with 10 bases in the middle. The CDR3 reads CASLVRDTGELFF. As DNA, the CDR3 is TGTGCCAGCTTGGTTAGAGACACCGGGGAGCTGTTTTTT. Full variable domain (remainder filled in from reference TRBV28 and TRBJ2-2): DVKVTQSSRYLVKRTGEKVFLECVQDMDHENMFWYRQDPGLGLRLIYFSYDVKMKEKGDIPEGYSVSREKKERFSLILESASTNQTSMYLCASLVRDTGELFFGEGSRLTVL.

The chain links TRBV28 to TRBJ1-1; TRBD1 aligns across 8 bases. The CDR3 spans 11 residues. The V gene's germline CDR1 is MDHEN and CDR2 SYDVKM. CDR3 region: CASGTGREAFF. As DNA, the CDR3 is TGTGCATCCGGGACAGGACGAGAAGCTTTCTTT.

The rearrangement links TRBV27 to TRBJ2-1; 12 nucleotides align to TRBD2. Germline lookup yields CDR1 MNHEY and CDR2 SMNVEV (reference sequence). This CDR3 region has 16 residues. V lost 5 bases and J lost 3; bases outside the gene matches: 5. CDR3 DNA: TGTGCCAGCAGTGCTACTAGCGGGGGGTACTACAATGAGCAGTTCTTC. This sequence encodes CASSATSGGYYNEQFF.

The CDR3 is CASSLATGQGNTEAFF. The DNA of the CDR3 is TGTGCCAGCAGCTTAGCCACCGGGCAGGGGAACACTGAAGCTTTCTTT. This chain links TRBV7-9 with TRBJ1-1, with D tentatively TRBD1 (5 bases). The germline V gene has CDR1 SEHNR and CDR2 FQNEAQ (reference sequence). Deletions cut 0 bases from V and 1 base from J, with 12 bases between. The CDR3 covers 16 residues.

This rearrangement joins TRBV19 to TRBJ2-1; a possible D gene is TRBD2 (7 bases). V was cut by 5 bases and J by 12 bases, with 23 bases left in between. This CDR3 spans 15 amino acids. Germline V gene lookup returns CDR1 LNHDA and CDR2 SQIVND (reference sequence). The DNA for the CDR3 is TGTGCCAGTAGTCCTCGGGGCGGGGGCCCTATTTGGCAGTTCTTC. Protein product: CASSPRGGGPIWQFF.